What follows are 6 T cell receptor beta chains derived from one specimen sequenced in a study of sequential checkpoint blockade in melanoma. Stated treatment: randomized to nivolumab then ipilimumab (arm A) or the reverse (arm B). Clones were read by immunoSEQ multiplex PCR, and TCRdb kept only the in-frame ones, dropping some. The profile covers fewer than 40,000 clones, with approximately 86% appearing a single time and roughly a fifth taken by the ten largest. Material: CD8+ T cells sorted from blood (inferred from file names), obtained from a patient given nivolumab and ipilimumab in sequence. Every receptor here comes from a human donor with melanoma.

The rearrangement joins TRBV10-3 to TRBJ2-3; TRBD1 might be the D (5 bases). The germline V gene has CDR1 ENHRY and CDR2 SYGVKD. The germline V and J ends were trimmed by 8 bases and 1 base, with 19 bases remaining between them. The CDR3 loop spans 16 amino acids. CDR3 residues: CAIGARQTSGTDTQYF. The CDR3 DNA reads as TGTGCCATCGGAGCTCGACAGACCTCGGGCACAGATACGCAGTATTTT.

The V gene is TRBV30, the J gene TRBJ1-5; tentatively, D is TRBD1 (5 bases). V lost 1 base and J 1 base, leaving 17 bases between the germline ends. In germline, CDR1 is GTSNPN, CDR2 SVGIG (reference sequence). There are 17 residues in the CDR3. This chain's CDR3 is CAWSGSLGRVSNQPQHF. CDR3 coding DNA: TGTGCCTGGAGTGGTTCATTGGGCAGGGTCAGCAATCAGCCCCAGCATTTT.

V usage is TRBV7-8 and J usage is TRBJ2-7; D possibly corresponds to TRBD1 (5 bases). The length of the CDR3 is 14 residues. V dropped 5 bases and J dropped 2 bases, with 13 bases sitting between them. CDR1 and CDR2 from the germline V gene are SGHVS and FQNEAQ. CDR3 in DNA: TGTGCCAGCAGCCCCCGAAGCAGGGCCTACGAGCAGTACTTC. Translation gives CASSPRSRAYEQYF.

V is TRBV11-2 and J is TRBJ2-3; 9 bases match TRBD2. The V gene's germline CDR1 is SGHAT and CDR2 FQNNGV. The V and J ends lost 6 bases and 4 bases, in that order; junction bases with no gene match: 8. There are 15 residues in the CDR3. Written as DNA, the CDR3 is TGTGCCAGCAGTCATAGCGGGAGAGAGGCAGATACGCAGTATTTT. It specifies CASSHSGREADTQYF. The variable domain in full, completed from reference TRBV11-2 and TRBJ2-3, reads EAGVAQSPRYKIIEKRQSVAFWCNPISGHATLYWYQQILGQGPKLLIQFQNNGVVDDSQLPKDRFSAERLKGVDSTLKIQPAKLEDSAVYLCASSHSGREADTQYFGPGTRLTVL.

The chain uses TRBV5-1 and TRBJ1-4, with D maybe TRBD1 (6 bases). The CDR3 contains 15 residues. CDR1 is SGHRS, CDR2 YFSETQ, per germline. Deletions cut 0 bases from V and 3 bases from J, with 9 bases between. The CDR3 DNA is TGCGCCAGCAGCTTGGAGGGGGGGGCTAATGAAAAACTGTTTTTT. Amino acids: CASSLEGGANEKLFF.

The chain is built from TRBV28 and TRBJ1-5, with D tentatively TRBD1 (6 bases). The CDR3 spans 14 residues. Looked up from germline, CDR1 is MDHEN and CDR2 is SYDVKM. Trimming removed 5 bases from V and 5 bases from J, with 13 bases in between. This chain's CDR3 is CASSGRGYDQPQHF. CDR3 DNA: TGTGCCAGCAGTGGCAGGGGATATGATCAGCCCCAGCATTTT.